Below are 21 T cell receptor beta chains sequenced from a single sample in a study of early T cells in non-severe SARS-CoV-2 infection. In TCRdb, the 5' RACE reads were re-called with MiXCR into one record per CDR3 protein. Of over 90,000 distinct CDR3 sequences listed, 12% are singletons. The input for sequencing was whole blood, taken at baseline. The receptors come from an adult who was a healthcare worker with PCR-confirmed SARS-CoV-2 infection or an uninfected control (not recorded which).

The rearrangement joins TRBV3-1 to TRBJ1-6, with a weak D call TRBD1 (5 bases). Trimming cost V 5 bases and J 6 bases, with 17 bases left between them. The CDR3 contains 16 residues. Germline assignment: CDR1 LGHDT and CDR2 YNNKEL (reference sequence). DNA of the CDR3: TGTGCCAGCAGCTTTCAAGGGGAGCGCGTTAATTCACCCCTCCACTTT. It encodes CASSFQGERVNSPLHF.

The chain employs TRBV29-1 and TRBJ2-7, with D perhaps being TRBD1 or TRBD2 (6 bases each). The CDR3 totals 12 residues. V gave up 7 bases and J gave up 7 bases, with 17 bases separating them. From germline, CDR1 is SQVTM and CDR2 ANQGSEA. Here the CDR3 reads CSATRGAGEQYF. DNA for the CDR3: TGCAGCGCCACGAGGGGGGCTGGGGAGCAGTACTTC.

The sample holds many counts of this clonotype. In DNA form, the CDR3 reads TGTGCCAGCAGCATTGACAGGGTAGGGCAGCCCCAGCATTTT. The encoded protein is CASSIDRVGQPQHF. The rearrangement joins TRBV3-1 to TRBJ1-5; the match to TRBD1 covers 7 bases. After removal of 5 bases from V and 7 bases from J, the junction contained 8 bases not matched to a gene. The CDR3 loop spans 14 amino acids. Germline assignment: CDR1 LGHDT and CDR2 YNNKEL (reference sequence).

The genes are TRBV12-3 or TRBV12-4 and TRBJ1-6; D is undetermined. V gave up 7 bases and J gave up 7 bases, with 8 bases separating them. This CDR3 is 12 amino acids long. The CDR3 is CASMSGNSPLHF. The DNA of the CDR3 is TGTGCCAGCATGTCGGGGAATTCACCCCTCCACTTT.

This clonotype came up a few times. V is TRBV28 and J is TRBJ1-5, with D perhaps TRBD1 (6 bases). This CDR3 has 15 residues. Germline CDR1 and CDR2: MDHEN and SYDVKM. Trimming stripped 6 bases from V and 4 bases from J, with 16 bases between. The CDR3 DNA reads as TGTGCCAGCAGGCCCCCACAGGGCCGAAATCAGCCCCAGCATTTT. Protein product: CASRPPQGRNQPQHF.

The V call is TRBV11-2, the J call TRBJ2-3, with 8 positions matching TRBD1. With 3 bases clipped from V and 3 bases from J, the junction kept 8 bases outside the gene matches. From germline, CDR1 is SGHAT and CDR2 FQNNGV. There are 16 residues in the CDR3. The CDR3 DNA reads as TGTGCCAGCAGCTTTTCAGCGACAGGGGAGACAGATACGCAGTATTTT. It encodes CASSFSATGETDTQYF.

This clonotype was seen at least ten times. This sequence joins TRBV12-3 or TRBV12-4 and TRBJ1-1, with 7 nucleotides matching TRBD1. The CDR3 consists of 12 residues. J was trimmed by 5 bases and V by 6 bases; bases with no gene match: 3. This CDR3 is CASSTTGTEAFF. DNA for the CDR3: TGTGCCAGCAGCACGACAGGGACTGAAGCTTTCTTT.

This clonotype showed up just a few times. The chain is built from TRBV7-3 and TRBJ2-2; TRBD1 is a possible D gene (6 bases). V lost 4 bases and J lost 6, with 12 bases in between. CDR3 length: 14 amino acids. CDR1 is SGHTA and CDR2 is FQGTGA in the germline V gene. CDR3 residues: CASSSGRQAGELFF. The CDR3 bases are TGTGCCAGCAGCTCAGGCCGACAGGCCGGGGAGCTGTTTTTT. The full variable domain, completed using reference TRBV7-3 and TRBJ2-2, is GAGVSQTPSNKVTEKGKYVELRCDPISGHTALYWYRQSLGQGPEFLIYFQGTGAADDSGLPNDRFFAVRPEGSVSTLKIQRTERGDSAVYLCASSSGRQAGELFFGEGSRLTVL.

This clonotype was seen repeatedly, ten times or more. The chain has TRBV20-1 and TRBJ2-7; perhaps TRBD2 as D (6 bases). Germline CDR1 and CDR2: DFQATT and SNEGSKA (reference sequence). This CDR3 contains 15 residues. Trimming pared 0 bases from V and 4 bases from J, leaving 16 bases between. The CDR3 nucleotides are TGCAGTGCTAGAGAAGCGGGCTACCCTTGGTACGAGCAGTACTTC. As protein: CSAREAGYPWYEQYF.

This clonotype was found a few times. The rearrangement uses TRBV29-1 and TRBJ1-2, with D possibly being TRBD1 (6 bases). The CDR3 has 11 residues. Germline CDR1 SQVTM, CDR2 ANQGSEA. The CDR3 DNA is TGCACCCCGGGGGCAGATGATGGCTACACCTTC. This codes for CTPGADDGYTF.

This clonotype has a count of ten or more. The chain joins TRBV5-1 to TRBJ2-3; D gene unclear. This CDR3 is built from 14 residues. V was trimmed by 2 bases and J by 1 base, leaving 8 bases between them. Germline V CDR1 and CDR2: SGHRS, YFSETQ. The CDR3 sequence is CASSLNTGTDTQYF. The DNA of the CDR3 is TGCGCCAGCAGCTTAAATACAGGCACAGATACGCAGTATTTT. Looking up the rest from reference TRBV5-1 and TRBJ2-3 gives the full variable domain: KAGVTQTPRYLIKTRGQQVTLSCSPISGHRSVSWYQQTPGQGLQFLFEYFSETQRNKGNFPGRFSGRQFSNSRSEMNVSTLELGDSALYLCASSLNTGTDTQYFGPGTRLTVL.

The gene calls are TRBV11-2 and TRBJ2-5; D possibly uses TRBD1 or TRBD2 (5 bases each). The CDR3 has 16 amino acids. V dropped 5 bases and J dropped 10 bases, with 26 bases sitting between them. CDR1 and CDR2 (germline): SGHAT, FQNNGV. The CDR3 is CASSHHGAPGKMGQYF. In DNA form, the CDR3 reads TGTGCCAGCAGCCATCACGGGGCCCCCGGCAAAATGGGCCAGTACTTC.

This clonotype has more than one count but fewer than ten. CDR3 sequence reads: CASSQGQGLSKLFF. The CDR3 DNA reads as TGTGCCAGCAGTCAGGGACAGGGTCTTTCGAAACTGTTTTTT. The chain joins TRBV12-3 or TRBV12-4 to TRBJ1-4, with 9 bases matching TRBD1. The V segment lost 5 bases and the J segment 11 bases; nucleotides outside the gene matches: 9. This CDR3 comprises 14 residues.

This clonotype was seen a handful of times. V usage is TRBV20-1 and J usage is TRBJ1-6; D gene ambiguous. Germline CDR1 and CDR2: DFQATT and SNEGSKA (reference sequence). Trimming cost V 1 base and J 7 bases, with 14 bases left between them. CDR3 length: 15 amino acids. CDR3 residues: CSARAQFVGNSPLHF. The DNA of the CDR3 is TGCAGTGCTAGAGCCCAGTTCGTAGGGAATTCACCCCTCCACTTT.

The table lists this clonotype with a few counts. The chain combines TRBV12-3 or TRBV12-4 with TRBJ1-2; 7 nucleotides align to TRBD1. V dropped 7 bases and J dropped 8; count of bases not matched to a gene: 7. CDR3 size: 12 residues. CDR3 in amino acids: CASNQGVGGYTF. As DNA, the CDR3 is TGTGCCAGCAATCAGGGGGTAGGCGGCTACACCTTC.

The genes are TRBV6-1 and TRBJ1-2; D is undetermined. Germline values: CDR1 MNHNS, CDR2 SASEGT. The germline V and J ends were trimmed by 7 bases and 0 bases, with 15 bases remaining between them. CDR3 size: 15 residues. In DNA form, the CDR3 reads TGTGCCAGCACCGTCGTATCAGGCGCTAACTATGGCTACACCTTC. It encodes CASTVVSGANYGYTF.

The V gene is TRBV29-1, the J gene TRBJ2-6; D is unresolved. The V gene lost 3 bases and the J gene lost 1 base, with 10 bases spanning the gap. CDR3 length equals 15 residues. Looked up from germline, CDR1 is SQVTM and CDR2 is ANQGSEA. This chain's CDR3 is CSVELGWSGANVLTF. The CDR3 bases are TGCAGCGTTGAGTTGGGGTGGTCTGGGGCCAACGTCCTGACTTTC. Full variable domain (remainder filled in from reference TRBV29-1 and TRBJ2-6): SAVISQKPSRDICQRGTSLTIQCQVDSQVTMMFWYRQQPGQSLTLIATANQGSEATYESGFVIDKFPISRPNLTFSTLTVSNMSPEDSSIYLCSVELGWSGANVLTFGAGSRLTVL.

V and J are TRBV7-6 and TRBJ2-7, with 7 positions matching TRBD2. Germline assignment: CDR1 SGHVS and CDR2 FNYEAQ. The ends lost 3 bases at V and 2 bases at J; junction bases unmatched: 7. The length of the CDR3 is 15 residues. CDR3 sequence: CASSLVTGGPYEQYF. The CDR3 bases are TGTGCCAGCAGCTTGGTGACGGGAGGCCCCTACGAGCAGTACTTC.

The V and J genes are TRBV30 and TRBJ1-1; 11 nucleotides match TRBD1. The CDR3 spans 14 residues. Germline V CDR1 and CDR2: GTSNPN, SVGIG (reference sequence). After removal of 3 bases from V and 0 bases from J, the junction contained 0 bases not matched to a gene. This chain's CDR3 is CAWRGQGVNTEAFF. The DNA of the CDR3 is TGTGCCTGGAGGGGACAGGGGGTGAACACTGAAGCTTTCTTT.

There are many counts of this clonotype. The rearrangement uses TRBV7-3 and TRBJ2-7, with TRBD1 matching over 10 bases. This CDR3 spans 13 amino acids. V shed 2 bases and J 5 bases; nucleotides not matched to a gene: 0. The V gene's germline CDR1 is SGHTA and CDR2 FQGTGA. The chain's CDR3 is CASSLGTGDEQYF. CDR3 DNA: TGTGCCAGCAGCTTAGGGACAGGGGACGAGCAGTACTTC.

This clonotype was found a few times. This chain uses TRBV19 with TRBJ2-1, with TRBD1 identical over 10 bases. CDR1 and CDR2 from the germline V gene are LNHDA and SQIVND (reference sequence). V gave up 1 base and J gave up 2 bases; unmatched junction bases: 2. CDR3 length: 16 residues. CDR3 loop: CASSIVDRGPYNEQFF. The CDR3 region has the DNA TGTGCCAGTAGTATAGTTGACAGGGGGCCCTACAATGAGCAGTTCTTC.